Listed here is a single TCR beta chain. Its antigen is not identified. This sample is part of a study of shared clonotypes between healthy human individuals. Whole-study results and caveats: Among donors, sharing of clonotypes was expected to be affected by sequencing depth. Sampling used blood alone; tissue repertoires probably differ.

The unsorted PBMC sample used ten immunoSEQ deep assay plates. Sequenced by immunoSEQ multiplex PCR; TCRdb stores in-frame clones only, minus some. This table has fewer than 650,000 clones, around 80% appearing once. The CDR3 covers 15 residues. The V and J ends lost 4 bases and 5 bases respectively, with 18 bases between them. When samples were unsorted, approximately 90 million PBMCs were used for genomic DNA. This TCR came from a woman aged 35 to 49 in good health. Some clones in this sample may be carry-over from other donors' samples. The V gene is TRBV5-7, the J gene TRBJ1-1; D might be TRBD1 (6 bases). TRBV5-7 belongs to the ORF category, with a function that is uncertain. Sequencing was carried out using PBMCs. This CDR3 is CASSQGGRGGTEAFF. The CDR3 DNA follows: TGTGCCAGCAGCCAAGGTGGGCGAGGGGGGACTGAAGCTTTCTTT.